The next 28 T cell receptor beta chains were all read from a single sample in a study of blood T cell repertoires in COVID-19. The method was immunoSEQ multiplex PCR; TCRdb's version includes in-frame clones alone and lacks a portion of them. The sample has approximately 140,000 clones; 84% are singletons. What was sequenced was peripheral blood. These TCRs come from a woman of 80 years or more in a cohort sampled during active or convalescent COVID-19.

V gene TRBV11-2 combines with J gene TRBJ1-2, with TRBD1 as a possible D gene (6 bases). Trimming removed 5 bases at V and 5 bases at J, with 15 bases between. CDR3 length: 14 amino acids. Germline-derived CDR1 and CDR2 are SGHAT and FQNNGV. The CDR3 reads CASSPTGTSYGYTF. DNA of the CDR3: TGTGCCAGCAGCCCTACCGGGACATCTTATGGCTACACCTTC.

The rearrangement uses TRBV27 and TRBJ2-1, with 10 bases identical to TRBD2. CDR1 and CDR2 (germline): MNHEY, SMNVEV (reference sequence). V shed 1 base, J shed 2 bases, and the junction held 8 bases outside the gene matches. The CDR3 contains 18 residues. The CDR3 nucleotides read TGTGCCAGCAGTTTATATTTTAGCGGGGGGCTAACCTACAATGAGCAGTTCTTC. Protein: CASSLYFSGGLTYNEQFF.

This chain uses TRBV7-3 with TRBJ1-1; D gene ambiguous. The CDR3 has 13 residues. The V gene's germline CDR1 is SGHTA and CDR2 FQGTGA. V lost 5 bases, J lost 5 bases, and 12 bases lay in between. The CDR3 DNA reads TGTGCCAGCAGCCTGTCGAGGGCTACTGAAGCTTTCTTT. Its protein product is CASSLSRATEAFF.

The chain is built from TRBV6-5 and TRBJ2-5, with unresolved D. Trimming cost V 5 bases and J 5 bases, with 9 bases left between them. The CDR3 sequence is 12 residues long. Germline CDR1 MNHEY, CDR2 SVGAGI. CDR3 sequence (DNA): TGTGCCAGCAGTCTGATAGAGGAGACCCAGTACTTC. Its translation: CASSLIEETQYF.

The sample holds one count of this clone. The chain joins TRBV24-1 to TRBJ2-3; perhaps TRBD1 as D (7 bases). There are 18 residues in the CDR3. V lost 4 bases and J 5 bases, leaving 24 bases between the germline ends. Germline-derived CDR1 and CDR2 are KGHDR and SFDVKD. Here the CDR3 reads CATSDPTRMTGRGDTQYF. CDR3 bases: TGTGCCACCAGTGACCCAACCCGGATGACAGGGCGGGGAGATACGCAGTATTTT.

This rearrangement joins TRBV18 to TRBJ2-3; D is undetermined. The CDR3 loop spans 11 amino acids. The V end lost 5 bases, the J end lost 5 bases, and 5 bases lay between the germline ends. CDR1 and CDR2 from the germline V gene are KGHSH and LQKENI. Here the CDR3 DNA reads TGTGCCAGCTCATCCAAAGATACGCAGTATTTT. This translates into CASSSKDTQYF. Supplemented by reference TRBV18 and TRBJ2-3, the full variable domain reads NAGVMQNPRHLVRRRGQEARLRCSPMKGHSHVYWYRQLPEEGLKFMVYLQKENIIDESGMPKERFSAEFPKEGPSILRIQQVVRGDSAAYFCASSSKDTQYFGPGTRLTVL.

This clone was detected a few times. The rearrangement joins TRBV5-1 to TRBJ1-3; 10 bases match TRBD1. V gave up 4 bases and J gave up 2 bases; unmatched junction bases: 3. CDR1 is SGHRS and CDR2 is YFSETQ in the germline V gene. The CDR3 spans 15 residues. In DNA form, the CDR3 reads TGCGCCAGCAGCAGGGGGACAGGGGCTGGAAACACCATATATTTT. This translates into CASSRGTGAGNTIYF.

This sequence joins TRBV15 and TRBJ1-1; TRBD1 agrees at 7 bases. The germline CDR1 and CDR2 sequences are LNHNV and YYDKDF (reference sequence). This CDR3 is built from 16 residues. After removal of 5 bases from V and 6 bases from J, the junction contained 15 bases not matched to a gene. The CDR3 sequence: CATSPWRGRTGAEAFF. In DNA form, the CDR3 reads TGTGCCACCAGCCCTTGGAGGGGGCGGACAGGAGCTGAAGCTTTCTTT.

The chain couples TRBV7-3 to TRBJ2-5; TRBD1 is a possible D gene (6 bases). V was clipped by 4 bases and J by 4 bases, with 22 bases between them. The length of the CDR3 is 17 residues. The germline V gene has CDR1 SGHTA and CDR2 FQGTGA. DNA for the CDR3: TGTGCCAGCAGCTCACGAGGGGGACCGGCCCGGGGAGAGACCCAGTACTTC. Translated: CASSSRGGPARGETQYF.

This clone was found a few times. V gene TRBV30 combines with J gene TRBJ1-1; D gene unclear. Trimming left V 4 bases short and J 6 bases short, with 15 bases between. This CDR3 is built from 13 residues. The germline CDR1 and CDR2 sequences are GTSNPN and SVGIG (reference sequence). The CDR3 is CAWTSLSWSEAFF. The CDR3 DNA reads as TGTGCCTGGACTAGTTTGTCCTGGTCTGAAGCTTTCTTT. The variable domain in full, completed from reference TRBV30 and TRBJ1-1, reads SQTIHQWPATLVQPVGSPLSLECTVEGTSNPNLYWYRQAAGRGLQLLFYSVGIGQISSEVPQNLSASRPQDRQFILSSKKLLLSDSGFYLCAWTSLSWSEAFFGQGTRLTVV.

This rearrangement joins TRBV7-9 to TRBJ2-2, with D perhaps TRBD1 (6 bases). V shed 4 bases and J shed 2 bases, with 14 bases lying between them. Germline assignment: CDR1 SEHNR and CDR2 FQNEAQ (reference sequence). This CDR3 comprises 16 residues. CDR3: CASSSTGQINTGELFF. DNA of the CDR3: TGTGCCAGCAGCTCTACAGGACAGATTAACACCGGGGAGCTGTTTTTT.

This chain links TRBV5-1 with TRBJ2-3; D may be TRBD2 (6 bases). The CDR3 has 13 amino acids. CDR1 is SGHRS and CDR2 is YFSETQ in the germline V gene. Deletions cut 4 bases from V and 7 bases from J, with 13 bases between. CDR3 region: CASSPGRENTQYF. CDR3 DNA sequence: TGCGCCAGCAGCCCAGGACGGGAGAATACGCAGTATTTT.

This clone is a singleton in its sample. This CDR3 reads CASSYLGQDYGYTF. The DNA for the CDR3 is TGTGCCAGCAGTTACCTTGGACAGGACTATGGCTACACCTTC. The gene calls are TRBV6-6 and TRBJ1-2; 7 bases fit TRBD1. V lost 2 bases and J lost 3; bases outside the gene matches: 3. This CDR3 has 14 amino acids. Germline CDR1 and CDR2: MNHNY and SVGAGI (reference sequence).

The chain recombines TRBV18 with TRBJ1-4; D is unresolved. V gave up 1 base and J gave up 4 bases, with 10 bases separating them. Per the germline V gene, CDR1 is KGHSH and CDR2 is LQKENI. This CDR3 region has 15 residues. The CDR3 DNA reads TGTGCCAGCTCACCACTAATAGGGAGTAATGAAAAACTGTTTTTT. The encoded protein is CASSPLIGSNEKLFF.

This clone has a single count. The chain joins TRBV4-3 to TRBJ1-3; D possibly corresponds to TRBD1 (5 bases). Looked up from germline, CDR1 is LGHNA and CDR2 is YSLEER. V lost 5 bases, J lost 0 bases, and 11 bases lay in between. The CDR3 runs 15 residues. For the CDR3, the DNA is TGCGCCAGCAGCTACCGGACAAGCTCTGGAAACACCATATATTTT. This encodes CASSYRTSSGNTIYF.

As for this clone: Other DNA sequences in the same sample also yield this CDR3. This chain connects TRBV7-2 to TRBJ2-2; 7 bases are a match to TRBD2. Unmatched junction bases numbered 3, after V lost 1 base and J lost 4 bases. Per germline, CDR1 SGHTA and CDR2 FQGNSA. The CDR3 length is 15 residues. Here the CDR3 DNA reads TGTGCCAGCAGCTTAGGGGGGGGTACCACCGGGGAGCTGTTTTTT. It translates to CASSLGGGTTGELFF.

The chain recombines TRBV5-1 with TRBJ2-3; tentatively, D is TRBD2 (6 bases). This CDR3 spans 15 amino acids. In germline, CDR1 is SGHRS, CDR2 YFSETQ. V shed 4 bases and J shed 0 bases, with 12 bases lying between them. The CDR3 nucleotides read TGCGCCAGCAGCGAGGCTAGCGCTAGCACAGATACGCAGTATTTT. Encoded protein: CASSEASASTDTQYF.

CDR3 DNA: TGTGCCATCAGTGAGCCGAACCGCGGGACAGCCTACGAGCAGTACTTC. Amino acid sequence: CAISEPNRGTAYEQYF. This chain links TRBV10-3 with TRBJ2-7; D possibly corresponds to TRBD1 (7 bases). V lost 2 bases to trimming and J lost 2 bases, with 16 bases between them. The CDR3 covers 16 residues. CDR1 ENHRY and CDR2 SYGVKD come from the germline V gene.

This clone was counted between two and nine times. The J gene is TRBJ2-1, the V gene TRBV12-3 or TRBV12-4, with a weak D call TRBD2 (6 bases). This CDR3 is built from 12 residues. V was pared by 10 bases and J by 7 bases, with 14 bases between. In DNA form, the CDR3 reads TGTGCCACCGCACCGGGACTTAATGAGCAGTTCTTC. Translating it yields CATAPGLNEQFF.

The chain is built from TRBV27 and TRBJ1-6; weak D call: TRBD1 (5 bases). Germline V gene lookup returns CDR1 MNHEY and CDR2 SMNVEV (reference sequence). The CDR3 covers 17 residues. Trimming stripped 0 bases from V and 1 base from J, with 10 bases between. The CDR3 protein is CASSLSGVGSYNSPLHF. CDR3 nucleotides: TGTGCCAGCAGTTTATCAGGGGTCGGGTCCTATAATTCACCCCTCCACTTT.

The chain is built from TRBV6-8 and TRBJ1-5, with 7 nucleotides matching TRBD1. The CDR3 has 18 amino acids. Germline V gives CDR1 MNHGY, CDR2 SAAAGT. Germline trimming cut 5 bases from V and 2 bases from J; bases unmatched to any gene: 15. CDR3 region: CASSPRKTPGQGNQPQHF. The DNA of the CDR3 is TGTGCCAGCAGTCCACGGAAAACACCAGGACAGGGCAATCAGCCCCAGCATTTT.

The rearrangement links TRBV2 to TRBJ1-1; D is perhaps TRBD1 (6 bases). The CDR3 sequence is 14 residues long. V was cut by 2 bases and J by 0 bases, with 7 bases left in between. CDR1 and CDR2 from the germline V gene are SNHLY and FYNNEI. CDR3 amino acids: CASSERQVNTEAFF. CDR3 bases: TGTGCCAGCAGTGAAAGACAGGTGAACACTGAAGCTTTCTTT.

The chain uses TRBV10-3 and TRBJ1-3; tentatively, D is TRBD1 (5 bases). The CDR3 covers 18 residues. From germline, CDR1 is ENHRY and CDR2 SYGVKD. V lost 4 bases to trimming and J lost 0 bases, with 19 bases between them. CDR3 loop: CAISAPEEAGLSGNTIYF. Here the CDR3 DNA reads TGTGCCATCAGTGCCCCGGAAGAAGCGGGACTCTCTGGAAACACCATATATTTT.

This clone was recorded at least ten times. This chain joins TRBV6-2 or TRBV6-3 and TRBJ2-7, with 7 bases aligning to TRBD2. The trim removed 2 bases at V and 7 bases at J, leaving 5 bases unmatched. The germline gives CDR1 MNHEY, CDR2 SVGEGT. The CDR3 is made up of 13 amino acids. CDR3 protein: CASSYRDYDEQYV. DNA of the CDR3: TGTGCCAGCAGTTACCGGGACTACGATGAGCAGTACGTC.

This chain links TRBV7-2 with TRBJ2-1; 9 positions agree with TRBD2. CDR3 length equals 15 residues. The V segment lost 0 bases and the J segment 10 bases; nucleotides outside the gene matches: 7. Per germline, CDR1 SGHTA and CDR2 FQGNSA. CDR3 DNA: TGTGCCAGCAGCTTAGCCCGCGGGGGGGCTCGGGAGCAGTTCTTC. It is translated as CASSLARGGAREQFF.

The gene calls are TRBV29-1 and TRBJ1-1, with 9 bases matching TRBD1. The germline V gene encodes CDR1 SQVTM and CDR2 ANQGSEA. The CDR3 runs 13 residues. The V gene end was trimmed by 6 bases and the J gene end by 0 bases; junction bases not matched to a gene: 2. CDR3 in amino acids: CSVQGAVNTEAFF. CDR3 DNA sequence: TGCAGCGTACAGGGGGCTGTGAACACTGAAGCTTTCTTT.

J is TRBJ2-7 and V is TRBV7-2, with a tentative D call TRBD2 (7 bases). CDR1 is SGHTA, CDR2 FQGNSA, per germline. The CDR3 extends over 16 amino acids. Trimming left V 2 bases short and J 4 bases short, with 18 bases between. CDR3 sequence: CASSLSGRGTRYEQYF. CDR3 nucleotide sequence: TGTGCCAGCAGCTTATCGGGGCGGGGGACAAGGTACGAGCAGTACTTC.

The V gene is TRBV23-1, the J gene TRBJ1-1; possible D gene TRBD1, 6 bases. TRBV23-1 is flagged as an ORF with uncertain function. V gave up 4 bases and J gave up 4 bases, with 10 bases separating them. The CDR3 loop spans 13 amino acids. CDR3 region: CASSPTGVTEAFF. The CDR3 DNA is TGCGCCAGCAGTCCGACAGGCGTCACTGAAGCTTTCTTT.